Following are 7 T cell receptor beta chains from one sample sequenced in a study of patients and donors after allogeneic stem cell transplantation. TCRdb reanalysed the RT-PCR reads using MiXCR and keeps one entry per CDR3 protein. The profile shows a few hundred thousand distinct CDR3 sequences, 13% to 15% of them singletons. The source material was blood, either unsorted or a sorted T cell fraction (not recorded which). These receptors were collected from a human donor who was either an allogeneic HSCT recipient or a stem cell or donor lymphocyte infusion donor (not recorded which). It is not recorded whose cells these are; they may come from a transplant donor.

V usage is TRBV5-1 and J usage is TRBJ2-1, with 12 bases lining up with TRBD1. Germline V gives CDR1 SGHRS, CDR2 YFSETQ. Trimming removed 4 bases from V and 7 bases from J; junction bases left unmatched: 6. This CDR3 contains 15 residues. CDR3: CASSMGQGARNEQFF. In DNA form, the CDR3 reads TGCGCCAGCAGCATGGGACAGGGGGCAAGGAATGAGCAGTTCTTC.

This clonotype has just a few counts. The rearrangement links TRBV4-2 to TRBJ2-5; 10 positions match TRBD2. V was pared by 4 bases and J by 1 base, with 6 bases of the junction left unmatched. The CDR3 sequence is 16 residues long. From germline, CDR1 is LGHNA and CDR2 YNFKEQ. In DNA form, the CDR3 reads TGTGCCAGCAGCCCGGGGGCTAGCGGGGGCCAAGAGACCCAGTACTTC. Amino acid sequence: CASSPGASGGQETQYF.

This clonotype was seen a handful of times. V and J are TRBV3-1 and TRBJ1-2; D is ambiguous. The length of the CDR3 is 13 residues. Between the trimmed V and J ends, which lost 4 bases and 3 bases, there was a span of 9 bases. In germline, CDR1 is LGHDT, CDR2 YNNKEL (reference sequence). The CDR3 sequence is CASSLAYDYGYTF. The CDR3 region has the DNA TGTGCCAGCAGCCTAGCCTATGACTATGGCTACACCTTC.

This clonotype was observed many times. V is TRBV3-1 and J is TRBJ1-1; a possible D gene is TRBD1 (5 bases). Trimming left V 11 bases short and J 9 bases short, with 22 bases between. Germline CDR1 and CDR2: LGHDT and YNNKEL (reference sequence). This CDR3 contains 13 residues. The CDR3 DNA follows: TGTGCCTGCAAAAACGGGCAGGGTCAAAAAGCTTTCTTT. It codes for CACKNGQGQKAFF.

There are many counts of this clonotype. The chain has TRBV20-1 and TRBJ1-5; tentative D call: TRBD1 (5 bases). V was clipped by 1 base and J by 3 bases, with 10 bases between them. Germline V gene data show CDR1 as DFQATT and CDR2 as SNEGSKA (reference sequence). The length of the CDR3 is 14 residues. The CDR3 sequence is CSARGSGHNQPQHF. Here the CDR3 DNA reads TGCAGTGCTAGAGGTTCAGGGCACAATCAGCCCCAGCATTTT.

This chain connects TRBV15 to TRBJ2-1; possible D gene TRBD2, 6 bases. The CDR3 covers 16 residues. Germline V lookup: CDR1 LNHNV, CDR2 YYDKDF (reference sequence). Between the trimmed V and J ends, which lost 5 bases and 2 bases, there was a span of 16 bases. The CDR3 sequence is CATSGGGIAAYNEQFF. CDR3 in DNA: TGTGCCACCAGCGGTGGGGGGATAGCGGCCTACAATGAGCAGTTCTTC. The full variable domain, in which reference TRBV15 and TRBJ2-1 provide the parts outside the CDR3, is DAMVIQNPRYQVTQFGKPVTLSCSQTLNHNVMYWYQQKSSQAPKLLFHYYDKDFNNEADTPDNFQSRRPNTSFCFLDIRSPGLGDTAMYLCATSGGGIAAYNEQFFGPGTRLTVL.

This clonotype appeared many times. The V and J genes are TRBV18 and TRBJ2-7; 11 nucleotides agree with TRBD1. Germline V CDR1 and CDR2: KGHSH, LQKENI. This CDR3 has 16 residues. Trimming took 6 bases from V and 1 from J; bases not matched to a gene: 8. CDR3 residues: CASSKRGQGGSYEQYF. The CDR3 region has the DNA TGTGCCAGCTCCAAAAGGGGACAGGGGGGATCCTACGAGCAGTACTTC.